What follows are 28 T cell receptor beta chains derived from one specimen sequenced in a study of cytomegalovirus exposure and HLA in healthy donors. 60 Vbeta and 13 Jbeta primers were used in PCR. TCRdb's table, derived via immunoSEQ multiplex PCR, lists solely in-frame clones and lacks some. The table includes approximately 160,000 clones, over 65% detected once. The sequencing sample was made of PBMCs. Every receptor here comes from a woman younger than 45 in good health and CMV-seropositive.

V gene TRBV7-8 combines with J gene TRBJ1-5; D might be TRBD1 (6 bases). The V end was cut by 0 bases, the J end by 5 bases, with 8 bases between. Germline CDR1 and CDR2: SGHVS and FQNEAQ. The CDR3 consists of 14 residues. The CDR3 here is CASSLARGDQPQHF. The CDR3 DNA follows: TGTGCCAGCAGCTTAGCCAGGGGCGATCAGCCCCAGCATTTT.

The gene calls are TRBV6-1 and TRBJ1-1; unclear D gene. The V gene lost 4 bases and the J gene lost 7 bases, with 16 bases spanning the gap. Germline loops: CDR1 MNHNS, CDR2 SASEGT. The CDR3 contains 14 residues. The CDR3 region is CASSVAAPIIEAFF. CDR3 in DNA: TGTGCCAGCAGTGTTGCTGCGCCAATAATTGAAGCTTTCTTT.

The chain couples TRBV27 to TRBJ2-1; D is possibly TRBD2 (5 bases). V was pared by 6 bases and J by 1 base, with 10 bases between. The CDR3 is 14 amino acids. The germline gives CDR1 MNHEY, CDR2 SMNVEV (reference sequence). The CDR3 is CASSLAWSYNEQFF. The DNA of the CDR3 is TGTGCCAGCAGCCTAGCTTGGTCCTACAATGAGCAGTTCTTC.

The chain recombines TRBV4-3 with TRBJ1-1; no clear D. CDR3 length: 15 amino acids. The V end lost 0 bases, the J end lost 1 base, and 9 bases lay between the germline ends. Germline V gene data show CDR1 as LGHNA and CDR2 as YSLEER. This chain's CDR3 is CASSQDTIGNTEAFF. CDR3 sequence (DNA): TGCGCCAGCAGCCAAGATACAATTGGGAACACTGAAGCTTTCTTT.

The chain's CDR3 is CASSLVGGTDTQYF. DNA of the CDR3: TGTGCCAGCAGCTTAGTCGGGGGCACAGATACGCAGTATTTT. The J gene is TRBJ2-3, the V gene TRBV7-9, with a possible D match to TRBD2 (5 bases). Germline V gene data show CDR1 as SEHNR and CDR2 as FQNEAQ (reference sequence). V lost 1 base and J 1 base, leaving 6 bases between the germline ends. The CDR3 consists of 14 residues.

The genes are TRBV11-3 and TRBJ2-2; TRBD2 is a possible D gene (6 bases). V shed 2 bases and J shed 4 bases, with 14 bases lying between them. The germline V gene has CDR1 SGHNT and CDR2 YENEEA. The CDR3 runs to 16 residues. CDR3 coding DNA: TGTGCCAGCAGCTTAATAACGGGAGCAGGCACCGGGGAGCTGTTTTTT. This codes for CASSLITGAGTGELFF.

The sample holds a few counts of this clone. The chain has TRBV6-5 and TRBJ1-2; D is unclear. Germline CDR1 reads MNHEY; CDR2 reads SVGAGI. V gave up 2 bases and J gave up 2 bases, with 6 bases separating them. The CDR3 contains 13 residues. In DNA form, the CDR3 reads TGTGCCAGCAGTTACACGCGGAACTATGGCTACACCTTC. Translation: CASSYTRNYGYTF.

The genes are TRBV27 and TRBJ2-1; 13 nucleotides align to TRBD2. CDR3 length equals 15 residues. The ends lost 7 bases at V and 6 bases at J; junction bases unmatched: 6. The germline CDR1 and CDR2 sequences are MNHEY and SMNVEV (reference sequence). CDR3 sequence: CASTTGTSGINEQFF. CDR3 bases: TGTGCCAGCACCACCGGGACTAGCGGGATCAATGAGCAGTTCTTC.

The chain is built from TRBV7-2 and TRBJ2-7; TRBD2 aligns across 9 bases. CDR3 size: 15 residues. Per germline, CDR1 SGHTA and CDR2 FQGNSA. The V segment lost 8 bases and the J segment 1 base; nucleotides outside the gene matches: 9. The CDR3 protein is CASGKGGGASYEQYF. The CDR3 nucleotides read TGTGCCAGCGGCAAGGGCGGGGGGGCTTCCTACGAGCAGTACTTC.

The chain couples TRBV19 to TRBJ1-1, with TRBD1 as a possible D gene (6 bases). CDR1 LNHDA and CDR2 SQIVND come from the germline V gene (reference sequence). V dropped 3 bases and J dropped 8 bases, with 13 bases sitting between them. The CDR3 runs 13 residues. CDR3 DNA sequence: TGTGCCAGTAGTATCATGGACAGACTAGAAGCTTTCTTT. This translates into CASSIMDRLEAFF.

The chain carries TRBV29-1 and TRBJ1-1; a possible D gene is TRBD1 (5 bases). The CDR3 length is 15 residues. The V and J ends lost 4 bases and 2 bases respectively, with 17 bases between them. Germline CDR1 SQVTM, CDR2 ANQGSEA. The CDR3 loop reads CSVGEGPEKNTEAFF. DNA for the CDR3: TGCAGCGTTGGGGAGGGGCCCGAAAAAAACACTGAAGCTTTCTTT.

The V call is TRBV7-2, the J call TRBJ1-2; 9 bases fit TRBD1. CDR1 is SGHTA and CDR2 is FQGNSA in the germline V gene. The CDR3 consists of 14 residues. V lost 0 bases, J lost 12 bases, and 8 bases stayed unmatched. The CDR3 loop is CASSLASGQGKDTF. The CDR3 bases are TGTGCCAGCAGCTTAGCGTCCGGACAGGGGAAGGACACCTTC.

This chain connects TRBV7-6 to TRBJ2-7; TRBD1 matches at 7 bases. Germline assignment: CDR1 SGHVS and CDR2 FNYEAQ. This CDR3 has 16 amino acids. Losses at the gene ends were 3 bases for V and 0 bases for J; bases not matched to a gene: 8. The CDR3 DNA reads as TGTGCCAGCAGCTTTTCCCCGACAGGGAGCTCCTACGAGCAGTACTTC. This encodes CASSFSPTGSSYEQYF.

V is TRBV11-3 and J is TRBJ2-1; 9 bases are a match to TRBD2. Germline lookup yields CDR1 SGHNT and CDR2 YENEEA. V trimming: 3 bases; J trimming: 1 base; junction bases outside the gene matches: 1. The CDR3 covers 15 residues. CDR3 bases: TGTGCCAGCAGCTTGACTAGCGGTTCCTACAATGAGCAGTTCTTC. Protein product: CASSLTSGSYNEQFF.

This chain links TRBV11-2 with TRBJ1-2; D might be TRBD1 (5 bases). This CDR3 has 15 residues. The germline gives CDR1 SGHAT, CDR2 FQNNGV. Trimming pared 10 bases from V and 4 bases from J, leaving 22 bases between. DNA for the CDR3: TGTGCCACCGCCTCGGCCTTCTTGGGGGGCTATGGCTACACCTTC. This translates into CATASAFLGGYGYTF.

This clone was seen once. The V and J genes are TRBV18 and TRBJ1-3; TRBD1 agrees at 7 bases. The CDR3 runs to 16 residues. With 3 bases clipped from V and 0 bases from J, the junction kept 5 bases outside the gene matches. Per germline, CDR1 KGHSH and CDR2 LQKENI. The CDR3 loop is CASSPSGGRSGNTIYF. CDR3 nucleotides: TGTGCCAGCTCACCTTCAGGGGGTCGCTCTGGAAACACCATATATTTT.

This chain links TRBV28 with TRBJ2-7; D is perhaps TRBD1 (6 bases). Germline V gene sequence: CDR1 MDHEN, CDR2 SYDVKM. The ends were cut back, 8 bases at V and 5 bases at J, with 13 bases in the middle. This CDR3 comprises 12 residues. The chain's CDR3 is CASLDSYHEQYF. For the CDR3, the DNA is TGTGCCAGCCTGGACAGTTACCACGAGCAGTACTTC.

The V call is TRBV4-3, the J call TRBJ1-1; no reliable D call. Trimming removed 4 bases at V and 0 bases at J, with 18 bases between. The CDR3 sequence is 17 residues long. Germline V gene lookup returns CDR1 LGHNA and CDR2 YSLEER. The CDR3 coding sequence is TGCGCCAGCAGCCCCGACCTAGGACTGCCGATGAACACTGAAGCTTTCTTT. Translated: CASSPDLGLPMNTEAFF.

The V gene is TRBV15, the J gene TRBJ2-1; no reliable D call. The CDR3 is 11 residues long. Between the trimmed V and J ends, which lost 5 bases and 8 bases, there was a span of 7 bases. Germline-derived CDR1 and CDR2 are LNHNV and YYDKDF (reference sequence). Here the CDR3 reads CATSVQYEQFF. The CDR3 nucleotides are TGTGCCACCAGCGTTCAATATGAGCAGTTCTTC.

V usage is TRBV29-1 and J usage is TRBJ2-2, with unresolved D. Between the trimmed V and J ends, which lost 0 bases and 2 bases, there was a span of 4 bases. Per germline, CDR1 SQVTM and CDR2 ANQGSEA. This CDR3 region has 13 residues. CDR3 sequence: CSVEEYNTGELFF. CDR3 coding DNA: TGCAGCGTTGAAGAATATAACACCGGGGAGCTGTTTTTT.

This clone has a handful of counts. This chain connects TRBV5-5 to TRBJ2-7, with 8 positions matching TRBD1. CDR1 and CDR2 (germline): SGHKS, YYEKEE (reference sequence). This CDR3 is built from 14 residues. With 4 bases clipped from V and 0 bases from J, the junction kept 3 bases outside the gene matches. CDR3 sequence: CASSTGTGSYEQYF. DNA of the CDR3: TGTGCCAGCAGCACCGGGACAGGCTCCTACGAGCAGTACTTC.

In DNA, the CDR3 is TGTGCCAGCAGCTCCCGGGACAGGGACTATGGCTACACCTTC. Amino acids: CASSSRDRDYGYTF. The chain uses TRBV7-9 and TRBJ1-2, with TRBD1 matching over 9 bases. With V trimmed by 4 bases and J by 3 bases, 3 bases remained unmatched. The CDR3 loop spans 14 amino acids. Germline assignment: CDR1 SEHNR and CDR2 FQNEAQ (reference sequence).

The CDR3: CASSLGQGLDYGYTF. The CDR3 DNA is TGTGCCAGCAGCTTAGGACAGGGGTTGGACTATGGCTACACCTTC. This rearrangement joins TRBV7-6 to TRBJ1-2, with 8 bases matching TRBD1. J lost 3 bases, V lost 1 base, and 4 bases had no gene match. From germline, CDR1 is SGHVS and CDR2 FNYEAQ. The CDR3 sequence is 15 residues long.

The CDR3 protein is CAISWAASGYEQYF. The CDR3 DNA reads TGTGCCATCAGTTGGGCGGCTAGCGGCTACGAGCAGTACTTC. The J gene is TRBJ2-7, the V gene TRBV10-3, with 7 positions matching TRBD2. The V gene's germline CDR1 is ENHRY and CDR2 SYGVKD. V dropped 5 bases and J dropped 3; count of bases not matched to a gene: 7. This CDR3 is 14 amino acids long.

The V call is TRBV4-2, the J call TRBJ2-3, with TRBD2 matching 9 bases. The CDR3 consists of 15 residues. V lost 0 bases, J lost 6 bases, and 4 bases stayed unmatched. Germline V gene data show CDR1 as LGHNA and CDR2 as YNFKEQ. Here the CDR3 reads CASSQDPSGTDTQYF. CDR3 DNA: TGTGCCAGCAGCCAAGATCCTAGCGGGACGGATACGCAGTATTTT.

V and J are TRBV14 and TRBJ2-2, with 7 bases aligning to TRBD2. The V and J ends lost 4 bases and 4 bases, in that order; junction bases with no gene match: 9. This CDR3 region has 16 residues. Germline V gives CDR1 SGHDN, CDR2 FVKESK. CDR3 in amino acids: CASSLGGSAGTGELFF. DNA of the CDR3: TGTGCCAGCAGCCTAGGCGGGAGCGCGGGCACCGGGGAGCTGTTTTTT.

The J gene is TRBJ2-5, the V gene TRBV7-6; 7 bases match TRBD2. This CDR3 comprises 11 residues. The germline CDR1 and CDR2 sequences are SGHVS and FNYEAQ. The junction had 4 bases not matched to a gene; V was cut back by 5 bases and J by 10 bases. CDR3 sequence: CASSTTSVQYF. The CDR3 DNA follows: TGTGCCAGCAGCACCACTAGCGTCCAGTACTTC.

The chain recombines TRBV27 with TRBJ2-3; 7 bases match TRBD2. CDR3 length: 16 residues. The ends lost 5 bases at V and 1 base at J; junction bases unmatched: 9. Germline loops: CDR1 MNHEY, CDR2 SMNVEV (reference sequence). CDR3 sequence (DNA): TGTGCCAGCAGTCCCCGGGGGGTGAGGGGCACAGATACGCAGTATTTT. Translation gives CASSPRGVRGTDTQYF.